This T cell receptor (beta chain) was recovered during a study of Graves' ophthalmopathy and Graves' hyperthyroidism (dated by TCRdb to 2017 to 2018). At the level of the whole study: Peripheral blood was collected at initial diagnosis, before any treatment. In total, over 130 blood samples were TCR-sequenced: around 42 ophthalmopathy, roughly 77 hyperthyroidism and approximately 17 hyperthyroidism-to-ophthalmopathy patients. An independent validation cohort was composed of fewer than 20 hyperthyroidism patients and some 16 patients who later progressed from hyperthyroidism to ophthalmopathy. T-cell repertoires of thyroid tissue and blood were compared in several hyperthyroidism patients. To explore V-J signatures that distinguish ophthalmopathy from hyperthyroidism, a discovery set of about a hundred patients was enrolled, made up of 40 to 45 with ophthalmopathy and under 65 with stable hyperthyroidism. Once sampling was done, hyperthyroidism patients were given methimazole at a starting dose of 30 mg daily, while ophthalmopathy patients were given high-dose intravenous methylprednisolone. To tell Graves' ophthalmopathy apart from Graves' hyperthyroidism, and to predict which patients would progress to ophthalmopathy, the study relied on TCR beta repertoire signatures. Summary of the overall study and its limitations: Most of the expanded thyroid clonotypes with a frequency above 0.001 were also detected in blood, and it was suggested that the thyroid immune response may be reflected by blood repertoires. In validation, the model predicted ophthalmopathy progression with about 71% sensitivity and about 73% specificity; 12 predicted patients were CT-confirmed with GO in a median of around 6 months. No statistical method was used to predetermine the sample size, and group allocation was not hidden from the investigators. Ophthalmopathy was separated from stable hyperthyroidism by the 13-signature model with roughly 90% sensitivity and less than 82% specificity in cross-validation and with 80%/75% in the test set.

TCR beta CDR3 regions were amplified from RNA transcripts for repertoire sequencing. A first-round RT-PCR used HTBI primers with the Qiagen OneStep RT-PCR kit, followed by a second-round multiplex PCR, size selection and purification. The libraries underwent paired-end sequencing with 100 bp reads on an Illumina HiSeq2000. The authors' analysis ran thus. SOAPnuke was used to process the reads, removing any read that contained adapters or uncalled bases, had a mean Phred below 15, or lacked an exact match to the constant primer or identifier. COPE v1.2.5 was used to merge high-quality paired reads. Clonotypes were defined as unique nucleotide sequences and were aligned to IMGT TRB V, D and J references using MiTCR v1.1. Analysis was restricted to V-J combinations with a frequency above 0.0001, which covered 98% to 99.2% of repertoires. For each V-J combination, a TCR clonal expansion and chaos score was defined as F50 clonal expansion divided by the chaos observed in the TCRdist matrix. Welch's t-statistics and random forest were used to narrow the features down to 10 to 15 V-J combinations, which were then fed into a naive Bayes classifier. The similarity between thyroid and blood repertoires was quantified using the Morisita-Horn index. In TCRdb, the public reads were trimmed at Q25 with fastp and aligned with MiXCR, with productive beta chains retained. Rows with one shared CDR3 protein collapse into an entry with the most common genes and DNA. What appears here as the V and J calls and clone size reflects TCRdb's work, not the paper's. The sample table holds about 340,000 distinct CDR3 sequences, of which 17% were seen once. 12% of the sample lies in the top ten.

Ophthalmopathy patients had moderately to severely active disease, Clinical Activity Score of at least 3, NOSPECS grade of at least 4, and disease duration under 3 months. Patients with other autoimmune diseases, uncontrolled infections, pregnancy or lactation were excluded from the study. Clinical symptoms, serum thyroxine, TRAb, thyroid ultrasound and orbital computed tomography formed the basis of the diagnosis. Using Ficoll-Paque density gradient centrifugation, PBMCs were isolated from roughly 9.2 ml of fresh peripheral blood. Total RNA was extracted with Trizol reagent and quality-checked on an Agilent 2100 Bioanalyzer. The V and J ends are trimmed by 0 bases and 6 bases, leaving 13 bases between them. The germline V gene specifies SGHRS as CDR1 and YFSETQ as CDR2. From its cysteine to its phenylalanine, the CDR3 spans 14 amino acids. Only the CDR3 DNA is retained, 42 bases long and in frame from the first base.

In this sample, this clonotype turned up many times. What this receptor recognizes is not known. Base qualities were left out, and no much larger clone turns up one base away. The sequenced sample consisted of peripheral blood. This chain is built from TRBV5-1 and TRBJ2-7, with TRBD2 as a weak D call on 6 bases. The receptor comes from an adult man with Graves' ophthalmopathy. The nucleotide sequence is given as TGCGCCAGCAGCTTGGAAGGGGCGGGGTCCGAGCAGTACTTC. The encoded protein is CASSLEGAGSEQYF. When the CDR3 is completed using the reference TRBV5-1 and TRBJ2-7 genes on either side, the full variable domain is KAGVTQTPRYLIKTRGQQVTLSCSPISGHRSVSWYQQTPGQGLQFLFEYFSETQRNKGNFPGRFSGRQFSNSRSEMNVSTLELGDSALYLCASSLEGAGSEQYFGPGTRLTVT.